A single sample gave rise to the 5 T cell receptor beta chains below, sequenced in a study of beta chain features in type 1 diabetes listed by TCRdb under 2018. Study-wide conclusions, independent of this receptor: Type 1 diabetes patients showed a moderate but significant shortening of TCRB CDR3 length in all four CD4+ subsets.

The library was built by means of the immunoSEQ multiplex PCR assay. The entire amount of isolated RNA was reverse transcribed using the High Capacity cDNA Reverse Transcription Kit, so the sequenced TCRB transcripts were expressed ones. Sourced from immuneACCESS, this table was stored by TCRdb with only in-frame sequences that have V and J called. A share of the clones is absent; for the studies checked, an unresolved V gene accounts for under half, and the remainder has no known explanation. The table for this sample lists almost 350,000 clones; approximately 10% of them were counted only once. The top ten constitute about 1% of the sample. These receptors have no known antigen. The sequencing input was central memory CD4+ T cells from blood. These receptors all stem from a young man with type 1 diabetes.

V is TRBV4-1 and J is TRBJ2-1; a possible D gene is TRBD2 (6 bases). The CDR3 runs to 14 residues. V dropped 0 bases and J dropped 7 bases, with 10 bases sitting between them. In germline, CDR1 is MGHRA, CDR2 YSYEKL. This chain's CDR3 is CASSQDPGSNEQFF. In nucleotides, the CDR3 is TGCGCCAGCAGCCAAGATCCCGGGAGTAATGAGCAGTTCTTC.

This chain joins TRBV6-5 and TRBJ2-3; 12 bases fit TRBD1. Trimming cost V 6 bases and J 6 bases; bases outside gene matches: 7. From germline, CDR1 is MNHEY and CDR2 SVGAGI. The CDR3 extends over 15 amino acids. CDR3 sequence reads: CASRGQGAFTDTQYF. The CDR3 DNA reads TGTGCCAGCAGGGGACAGGGGGCATTTACGGATACGCAGTATTTT.

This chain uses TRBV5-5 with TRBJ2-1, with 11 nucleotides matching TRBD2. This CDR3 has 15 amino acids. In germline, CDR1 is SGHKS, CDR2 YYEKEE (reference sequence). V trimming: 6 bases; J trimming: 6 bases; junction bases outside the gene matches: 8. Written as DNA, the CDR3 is TGTGCCAGCACCTATTTCGGACTAGCGGGCAATGAGCAGTTCTTC. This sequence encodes CASTYFGLAGNEQFF.

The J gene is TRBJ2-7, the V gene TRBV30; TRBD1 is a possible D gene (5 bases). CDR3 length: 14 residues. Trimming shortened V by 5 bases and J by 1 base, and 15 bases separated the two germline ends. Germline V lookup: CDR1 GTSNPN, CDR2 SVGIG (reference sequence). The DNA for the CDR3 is TGTGCCTGGTCTATCCAGGGTAGATCCTACGAGCAGTACTTC. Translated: CAWSIQGRSYEQYF.

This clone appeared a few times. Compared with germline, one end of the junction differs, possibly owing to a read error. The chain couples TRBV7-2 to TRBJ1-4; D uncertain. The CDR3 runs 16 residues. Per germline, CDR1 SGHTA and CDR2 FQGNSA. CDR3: CASSRQATESGEKLFF. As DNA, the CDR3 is TGCGCCAGCAGTCGTCAAGCAACGGAATCGGGTGAAAAACTGTTTTTT. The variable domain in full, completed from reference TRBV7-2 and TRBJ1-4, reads GAGVSQSPSNKVTEKGKDVELRCDPISGHTALYWYRQSLGQGLEFLIYFQGNSAPDKSGLPSDRFSAERTGGSVSTLTIQRTQQEDSAVYLCASSRQATESGEKLFFGSGTQLSVL.